A single sample is the source of the 17 T cell receptor beta chains below, sequenced in a study of cytomegalovirus exposure and HLA in healthy donors. PCR amplification relied on 60 Vbeta primers (plus 13 Jbeta primers). Some clones are missing from TCRdb's copy, which holds only in-frame ones; the method was immunoSEQ multiplex PCR. The data show approximately 150,000 clones, with about 79% seen just once and less than 2% held by the top ten. The sequenced sample was PBMCs. All receptors derive from a woman in her twenties or thirties in good health and CMV-seronegative.

Details on this clone: Other DNA sequences in this specimen translate into the identical CDR3. This sequence joins TRBV29-1 and TRBJ1-1; D is undetermined. The germline V and J ends were trimmed by 5 bases and 1 base, with 2 bases remaining between them. This CDR3 comprises 10 residues. Germline CDR1 reads SQVTM; CDR2 reads ANQGSEA. CDR3 DNA sequence: TGCAGCGTTCGGAACACTGAAGCTTTCTTT. This codes for CSVRNTEAFF.

V is TRBV9 and J is TRBJ1-2; D gene unclear. The CDR3 covers 13 residues. CDR1 and CDR2 (germline): SGDLS, YYNGEE. V gave up 3 bases and J gave up 6 bases, with 12 bases separating them. For the CDR3, the DNA is TGTGCCAGCAGCGAAAGCGGTGAGGATGGCTACACCTTC. It is translated as CASSESGEDGYTF.

The chain uses TRBV10-3 and TRBJ1-2, with 9 bases aligning to TRBD1. With V trimmed by 2 bases and J by 8 bases, 6 bases remained unmatched. The CDR3 contains 14 residues. Germline CDR1 and CDR2: ENHRY and SYGVKD. The CDR3: CAISEGQGNEGYTF. The CDR3 coding sequence is TGTGCCATCAGTGAGGGACAGGGGAATGAAGGCTACACCTTC.

The chain joins TRBV5-5 to TRBJ2-1, with 10 bases identical to TRBD1. The germline V gene encodes CDR1 SGHKS and CDR2 YYEKEE (reference sequence). V gave up 3 bases and J gave up 7 bases; unmatched junction bases: 10. The CDR3 loop spans 16 amino acids. CDR3 region: CASSSFGTGASNEQFF. CDR3 bases: TGTGCCAGCAGCTCGTTTGGGACAGGGGCATCAAATGAGCAGTTCTTC.

The rearrangement uses TRBV20-1 and TRBJ2-5; 8 bases fit TRBD1. The CDR3 extends over 11 amino acids. The V gene's germline CDR1 is DFQATT and CDR2 SNEGSKA (reference sequence). V shed 5 bases and J 7 bases; nucleotides not matched to a gene: 3. The CDR3 is CSAVTGGTQYF. CDR3 bases: TGCAGTGCTGTTACAGGGGGGACCCAGTACTTC.

V gene TRBV25-1 combines with J gene TRBJ2-7; D is possibly TRBD2 (5 bases). The germline V and J ends were trimmed by 4 bases and 4 bases, with 17 bases remaining between them. The CDR3 is 15 residues long. Germline V CDR1 and CDR2: MGHDK, SYGVNS. The CDR3 is CASSASSGRGYEQYF. As DNA, the CDR3 is TGTGCCAGCAGTGCTTCATCGGGTCGAGGGTACGAGCAGTACTTC.

Here the CDR3 DNA reads TGCGCCAGCAGCTTGATGGCGGGGGGGCAAGAGACCCAGTACTTC. Protein sequence: CASSLMAGGQETQYF. This chain joins TRBV5-1 and TRBJ2-5, with 9 bases fitting TRBD2. The ends lost 1 base at V and 2 bases at J; junction bases unmatched: 3. Germline V gives CDR1 SGHRS, CDR2 YFSETQ. CDR3 size: 15 residues. The whole variable domain, filled in from reference TRBV5-1 and TRBJ2-5, reads KAGVTQTPRYLIKTRGQQVTLSCSPISGHRSVSWYQQTPGQGLQFLFEYFSETQRNKGNFPGRFSGRQFSNSRSEMNVSTLELGDSALYLCASSLMAGGQETQYFGPGTRLLVL.

This chain connects TRBV7-6 to TRBJ2-2; D perhaps matches TRBD2 (7 bases). This CDR3 is built from 15 residues. The V end lost 0 bases, the J end lost 5 bases, and 10 bases lay between the germline ends. In germline, CDR1 is SGHVS, CDR2 FNYEAQ. CDR3 DNA: TGTGCCAGCAGCTTAGCGGGGGGGCCTACCGGGGAGCTGTTTTTT. Residues: CASSLAGGPTGELFF. Based on the CDR3 plus reference TRBV7-6 and TRBJ2-2, the full variable domain is GAGVSQSPRYKVTKRGQDVALRCDPISGHVSLYWYRQALGQGPEFLTYFNYEAQQDKSGLPNDRFSAERPEGSISTLTIQRTEQRDSAMYRCASSLAGGPTGELFFGEGSRLTVL.

This clone was seen once. This chain uses TRBV19 with TRBJ1-3; D gene unclear. The germline V gene encodes CDR1 LNHDA and CDR2 SQIVND (reference sequence). The V end lost 7 bases, the J end lost 4 bases, and 11 bases lay between the germline ends. This CDR3 is built from 13 residues. The DNA for the CDR3 is TGTGCCAGTACCTATCTCTCGGGAAACACCATATATTTT. Translation gives CASTYLSGNTIYF.

The chain has TRBV7-2 and TRBJ1-2; TRBD1 aligns across 8 bases. CDR3 size: 12 residues. After removal of 5 bases from V and 8 bases from J, the junction contained 4 bases not matched to a gene. Germline CDR1 and CDR2: SGHTA and FQGNSA. CDR3 nucleotides: TGTGCCAGCAGCCCGGACAGGGACGGCTACACCTTC. This codes for CASSPDRDGYTF.

V and J are TRBV9 and TRBJ2-1; the match to TRBD2 covers 8 bases. There are 16 residues in the CDR3. CDR1 and CDR2 (germline): SGDLS, YYNGEE. J lost 10 bases, V lost 2 bases, and 14 bases had no gene match. In DNA, the CDR3 is TGTGCCAGCAGCGTGGGGGGGGGACTAGTTGCGTGGGAGCAGTTCTTC. Its protein is CASSVGGGLVAWEQFF.

The chain combines TRBV2 with TRBJ2-5; tentative D call: TRBD1 (5 bases). V was clipped by 7 bases and J by 2 bases, with 14 bases between them. The length of the CDR3 is 14 residues. Germline V lookup: CDR1 SNHLY, CDR2 FYNNEI. CDR3: CASNGQTDQETQYF. The CDR3 DNA follows: TGTGCCAGCAACGGACAAACCGATCAAGAGACCCAGTACTTC.

This clone was seen a single time. The chain combines TRBV5-1 with TRBJ2-1, with 8 bases that match TRBD1. There are 12 residues in the CDR3. The germline gives CDR1 SGHRS, CDR2 YFSETQ. Germline trimming cut 4 bases from V and 8 bases from J; bases unmatched to any gene: 2. CDR3 bases: TGCGCCAGCAGCGTGGACAGGGATGAGCAGTTCTTC. Amino acid sequence: CASSVDRDEQFF.

This clone was seen a handful of times. The chain recombines TRBV6-1 with TRBJ2-7; 8 nucleotides agree with TRBD1. The V segment lost 7 bases and the J segment 6 bases; nucleotides outside the gene matches: 8. The germline V gene encodes CDR1 MNHNS and CDR2 SASEGT. This CDR3 has 13 amino acids. CDR3 protein: CASTLDRGGEQYF. The CDR3 DNA sequence: TGTGCCAGCACCCTAGACAGGGGCGGCGAGCAGTACTTC.

The V call is TRBV11-2, the J call TRBJ1-2, with D possibly being TRBD1 (6 bases). This CDR3 has 13 amino acids. Germline CDR1 SGHAT, CDR2 FQNNGV. Trimming stripped 1 base from V and 8 bases from J, with 11 bases between. CDR3 nucleotide sequence: TGTGCCAGCAGCTTAGTCTCAGGGGCCGGCTACACCTTC. This encodes CASSLVSGAGYTF.

The chain joins TRBV20-1 to TRBJ2-3; TRBD1 is a possible D gene (5 bases). Germline CDR1 and CDR2: DFQATT and SNEGSKA (reference sequence). V was pared by 5 bases and J by 5 bases, with 8 bases between. The CDR3 has 11 amino acids. The CDR3 reads CSAGRVDTQYF. The DNA of the CDR3 is TGCAGTGCTGGCAGGGTAGATACGCAGTATTTT.

The J gene is TRBJ1-1, the V gene TRBV5-1; 9 bases map to TRBD1. There are 15 residues in the CDR3. The trim removed 4 bases at V and 3 bases at J, leaving 7 bases unmatched. The V gene's germline CDR1 is SGHRS and CDR2 YFSETQ. The CDR3 loop is CASSDHRGLDTEAFF. The DNA of the CDR3 is TGCGCCAGCAGCGATCACAGGGGGCTGGACACTGAAGCTTTCTTT.